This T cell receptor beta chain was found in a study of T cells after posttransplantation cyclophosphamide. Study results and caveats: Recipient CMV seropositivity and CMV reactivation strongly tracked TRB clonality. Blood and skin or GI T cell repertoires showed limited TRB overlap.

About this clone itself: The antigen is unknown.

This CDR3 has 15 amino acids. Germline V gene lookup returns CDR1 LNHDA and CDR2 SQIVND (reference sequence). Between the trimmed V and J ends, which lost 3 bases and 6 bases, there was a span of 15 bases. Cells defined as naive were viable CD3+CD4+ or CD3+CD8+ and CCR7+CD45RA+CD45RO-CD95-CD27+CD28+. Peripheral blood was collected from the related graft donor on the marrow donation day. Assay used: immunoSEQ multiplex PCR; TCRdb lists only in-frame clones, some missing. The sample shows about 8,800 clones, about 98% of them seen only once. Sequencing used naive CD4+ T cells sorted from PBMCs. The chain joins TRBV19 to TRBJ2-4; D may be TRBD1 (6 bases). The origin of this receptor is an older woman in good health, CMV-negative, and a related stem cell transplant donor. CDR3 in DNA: TGTGCCAGTAGTATCCCCCTGGGCAGGGGAAACATTCAGTACTTC. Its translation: CASSIPLGRGNIQYF.